The next 7 T cell receptor beta chains were all read from a single sample in a study of cytomegalovirus exposure and HLA in healthy donors. Data came from immunoSEQ multiplex PCR; TCRdb stores just in-frame clones and leaves some out. The data show around 200,000 clones, roughly 84% seen once. Sequencing used PBMCs. These receptors were taken from a woman younger than 30 in good health and CMV-seropositive.

V and J are TRBV18 and TRBJ2-5, with 10 positions matching TRBD2. The V gene's germline CDR1 is KGHSH and CDR2 LQKENI. CDR3 length equals 15 residues. V lost 3 bases, J lost 5 bases, and 6 bases stayed unmatched. The CDR3 protein is CASSPFGTSVETQYF. The CDR3 DNA follows: TGTGCCAGCTCACCTTTCGGGACTAGCGTGGAGACCCAGTACTTC. Using reference TRBV18 and TRBJ2-5 for the parts outside the CDR3, the full variable domain is NAGVMQNPRHLVRRRGQEARLRCSPMKGHSHVYWYRQLPEEGLKFMVYLQKENIIDESGMPKERFSAEFPKEGPSILRIQQVVRGDSAAYFCASSPFGTSVETQYFGPGTRLLVL.

This chain joins TRBV27 and TRBJ1-4; D perhaps matches TRBD1 (5 bases). The CDR3 covers 14 residues. Trimming cost V 1 base and J 10 bases, with 13 bases left between them. CDR1 MNHEY and CDR2 SMNVEV come from the germline V gene (reference sequence). CDR3 in amino acids: CASSLLTEFGKLFF. CDR3 sequence (DNA): TGTGCCAGCAGTTTATTGACAGAGTTTGGAAAACTGTTTTTT.

The chain links TRBV5-1 to TRBJ2-2; the match to TRBD1 covers 8 bases. This CDR3 is built from 16 residues. J lost 5 bases, V lost 0 bases, and 6 bases had no gene match. Germline V gene lookup returns CDR1 SGHRS and CDR2 YFSETQ. CDR3 DNA: TGCGCCAGCAGCTTGGGACAGGGGCTTTTGACCGGGGAGCTGTTTTTT. It is translated as CASSLGQGLLTGELFF.

This clone came up once. V gene TRBV5-1 combines with J gene TRBJ1-6, with 8 bases aligning to TRBD1. The CDR3 sequence is 14 residues long. Losses at the gene ends were 8 bases for V and 7 bases for J; bases not matched to a gene: 8. From germline, CDR1 is SGHRS and CDR2 YFSETQ. CDR3 bases: TGCGCCAGTTCCCCTACAGGGGGAAATTCACCCCTCCACTTT. Amino acid sequence: CASSPTGGNSPLHF. The whole variable domain, remainder taken from reference TRBV5-1 and TRBJ1-6, is KAGVTQTPRYLIKTRGQQVTLSCSPISGHRSVSWYQQTPGQGLQFLFEYFSETQRNKGNFPGRFSGRQFSNSRSEMNVSTLELGDSALYLCASSPTGGNSPLHFGNGTRLTVT.

The genes are TRBV15 and TRBJ2-2; D may be TRBD1 (5 bases). The germline gives CDR1 LNHNV, CDR2 YYDKDF (reference sequence). CDR3 length: 14 residues. Trimming shortened V by 5 bases and J by 1 base, and 8 bases separated the two germline ends. The CDR3 reads CATSAQGNTGELFF. The CDR3 DNA sequence: TGTGCCACCAGCGCCCAGGGGAACACCGGGGAGCTGTTTTTT.

The genes are TRBV5-1 and TRBJ2-2; 7 bases fit TRBD1. Trimming removed 0 bases from V and 1 base from J; junction bases left unmatched: 6. Per germline, CDR1 SGHRS and CDR2 YFSETQ. This CDR3 contains 17 residues. For the CDR3, the DNA is TGCGCCAGCAGCTTGGGTAGAGGGACAGTGAACACCGGGGAGCTGTTTTTT. Amino acids: CASSLGRGTVNTGELFF.

Relative to its sample, this clone is medium-sized. The gene calls are TRBV6-4 and TRBJ2-3; possibly TRBD2 for D (6 bases). The ends were cut back, 2 bases at V and 3 bases at J, with 6 bases in the middle. CDR3 length: 13 residues. CDR1 and CDR2 (germline): MRHNA, SNTAGT. CDR3 DNA: TGTGCCAGCAGTGACGGGGGGACAGATACGCAGTATTTT. Translating gives CASSDGGTDTQYF.